This T cell receptor beta chain appears in the sequencing data of a study of blood T cell repertoires in COVID-19. Study-wide background: The origin of the acute and convalescent COVID-19 samples was the United States, Italy and Spain.

Each participant's cohort was designated according to participant-reported clinical history. What the recovered Cohort 3 donors had was two negative PCRs, clearance, or symptom resolution. In germline, CDR1 is LNHNV, CDR2 YYDKDF (reference sequence). The length of the CDR3 is 14 residues. Trimming at V came to 5 bases and at J to 11 bases, leaving 9 bases not matched to a gene. Source study methods: Amplification with reference gene primers provided the estimates of nucleated cell counts. Only in-frame clones appear in the TCRdb table, and some are missing; sequencing was by immunoSEQ multiplex PCR. D and trimming were read from the DNA, whereas the V and J calls and clone size are those reported in that table. The data show fewer than 300,000 clones, with 85% to 90% seen just once and 15% to 18% held by the top ten.

This TCR was recovered from a man aged 18 to 35 who had recovered from COVID-19. The rearrangement joins TRBV15 to TRBJ1-4, with 9 nucleotides matching TRBD1. Sequences were obtained from PBMCs or T cells enriched from blood (not recorded which). CDR3 sequence reads: CATSRDREYGKLFF. The CDR3 DNA sequence: TGTGCCACCAGCCGGGACAGGGAGTATGGGAAACTGTTTTTT.